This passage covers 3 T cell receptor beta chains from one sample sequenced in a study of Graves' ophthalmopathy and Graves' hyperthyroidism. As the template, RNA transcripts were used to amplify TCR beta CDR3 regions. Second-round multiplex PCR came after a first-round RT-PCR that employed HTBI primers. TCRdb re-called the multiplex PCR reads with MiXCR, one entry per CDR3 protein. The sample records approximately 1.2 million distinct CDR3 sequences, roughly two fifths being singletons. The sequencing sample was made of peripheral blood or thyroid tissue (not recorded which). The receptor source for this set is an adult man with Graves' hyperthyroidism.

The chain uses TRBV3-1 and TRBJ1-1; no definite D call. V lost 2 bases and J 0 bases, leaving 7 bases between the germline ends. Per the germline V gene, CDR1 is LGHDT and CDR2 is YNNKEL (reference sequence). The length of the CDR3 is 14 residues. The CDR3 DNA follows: TGTGCCAGCAGCCAACGGCCAATGAACACTGAAGCTTTCTTT. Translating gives CASSQRPMNTEAFF.

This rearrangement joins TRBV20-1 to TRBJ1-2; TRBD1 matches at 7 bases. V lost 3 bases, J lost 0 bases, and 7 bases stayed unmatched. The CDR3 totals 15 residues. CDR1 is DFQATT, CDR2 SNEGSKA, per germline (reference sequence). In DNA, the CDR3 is TGCAGTGCTAGCGGGACAGAGACCTCTAACTATGGCTACACCTTC. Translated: CSASGTETSNYGYTF.

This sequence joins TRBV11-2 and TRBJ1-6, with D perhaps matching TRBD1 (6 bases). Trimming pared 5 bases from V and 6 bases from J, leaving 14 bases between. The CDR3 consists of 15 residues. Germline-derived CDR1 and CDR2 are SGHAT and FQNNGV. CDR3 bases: TGTGCCAGCAGCACGCAGGGACAATTTAATTCACCCCTCCACTTT. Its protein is CASSTQGQFNSPLHF.